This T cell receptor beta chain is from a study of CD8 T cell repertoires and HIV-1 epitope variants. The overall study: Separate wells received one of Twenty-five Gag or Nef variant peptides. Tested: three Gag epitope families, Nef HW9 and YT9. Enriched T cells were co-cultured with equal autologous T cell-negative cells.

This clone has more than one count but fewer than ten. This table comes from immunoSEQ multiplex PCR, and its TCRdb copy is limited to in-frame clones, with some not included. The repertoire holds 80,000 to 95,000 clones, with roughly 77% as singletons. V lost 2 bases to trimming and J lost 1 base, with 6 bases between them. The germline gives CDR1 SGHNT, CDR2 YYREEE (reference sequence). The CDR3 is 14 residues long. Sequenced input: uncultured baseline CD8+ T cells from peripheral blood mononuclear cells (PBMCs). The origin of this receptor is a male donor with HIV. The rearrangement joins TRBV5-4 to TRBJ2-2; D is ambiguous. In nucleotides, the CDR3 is TGTGCCAGCAGCTTAAGACAGAACACCGGGGAGCTGTTTTTT. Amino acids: CASSLRQNTGELFF.